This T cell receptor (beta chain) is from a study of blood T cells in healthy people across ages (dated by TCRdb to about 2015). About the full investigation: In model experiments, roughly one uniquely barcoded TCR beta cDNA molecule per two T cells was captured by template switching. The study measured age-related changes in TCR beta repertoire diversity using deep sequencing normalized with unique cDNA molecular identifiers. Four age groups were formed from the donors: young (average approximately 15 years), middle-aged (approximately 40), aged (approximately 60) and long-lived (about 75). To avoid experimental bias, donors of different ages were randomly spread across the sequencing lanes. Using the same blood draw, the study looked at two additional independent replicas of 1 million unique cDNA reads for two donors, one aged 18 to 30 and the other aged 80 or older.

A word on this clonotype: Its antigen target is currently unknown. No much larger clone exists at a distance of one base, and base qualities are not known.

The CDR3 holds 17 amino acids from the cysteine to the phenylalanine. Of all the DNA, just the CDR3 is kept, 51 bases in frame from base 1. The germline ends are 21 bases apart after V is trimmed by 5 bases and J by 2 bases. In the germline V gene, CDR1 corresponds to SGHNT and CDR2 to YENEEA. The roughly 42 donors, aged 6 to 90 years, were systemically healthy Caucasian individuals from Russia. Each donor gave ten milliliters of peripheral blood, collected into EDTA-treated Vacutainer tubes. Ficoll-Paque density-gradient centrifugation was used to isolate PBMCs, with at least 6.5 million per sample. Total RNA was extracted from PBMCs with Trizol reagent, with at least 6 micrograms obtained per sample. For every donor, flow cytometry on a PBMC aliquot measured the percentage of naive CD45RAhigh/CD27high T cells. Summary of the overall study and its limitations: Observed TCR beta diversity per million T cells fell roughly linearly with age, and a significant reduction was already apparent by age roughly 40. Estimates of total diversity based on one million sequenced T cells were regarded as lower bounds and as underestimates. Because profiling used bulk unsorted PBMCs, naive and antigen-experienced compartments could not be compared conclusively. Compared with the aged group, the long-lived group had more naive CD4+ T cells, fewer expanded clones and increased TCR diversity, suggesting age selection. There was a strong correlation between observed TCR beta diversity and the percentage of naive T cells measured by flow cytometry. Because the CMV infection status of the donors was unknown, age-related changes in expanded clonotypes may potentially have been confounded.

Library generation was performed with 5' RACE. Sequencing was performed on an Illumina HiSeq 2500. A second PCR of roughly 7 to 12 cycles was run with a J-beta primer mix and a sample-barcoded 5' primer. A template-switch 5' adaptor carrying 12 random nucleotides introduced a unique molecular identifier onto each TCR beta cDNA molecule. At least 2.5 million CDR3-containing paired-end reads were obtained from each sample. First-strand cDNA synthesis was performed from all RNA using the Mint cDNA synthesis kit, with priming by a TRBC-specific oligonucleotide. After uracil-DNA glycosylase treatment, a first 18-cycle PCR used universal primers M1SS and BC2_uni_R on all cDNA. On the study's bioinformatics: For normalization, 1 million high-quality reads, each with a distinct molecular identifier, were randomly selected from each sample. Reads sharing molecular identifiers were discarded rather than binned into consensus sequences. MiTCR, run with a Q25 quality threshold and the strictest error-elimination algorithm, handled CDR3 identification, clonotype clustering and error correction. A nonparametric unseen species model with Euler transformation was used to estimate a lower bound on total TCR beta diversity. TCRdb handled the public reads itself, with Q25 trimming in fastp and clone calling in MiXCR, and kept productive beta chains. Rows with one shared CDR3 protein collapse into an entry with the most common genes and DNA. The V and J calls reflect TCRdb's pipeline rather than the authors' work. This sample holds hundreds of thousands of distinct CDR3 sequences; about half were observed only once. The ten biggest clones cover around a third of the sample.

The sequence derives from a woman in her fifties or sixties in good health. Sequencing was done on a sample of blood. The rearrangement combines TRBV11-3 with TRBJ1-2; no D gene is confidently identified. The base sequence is TGTGCCAGCAGCCATCGCTTAGGTGTTCGGTGCAACTATGGCTACACCTTC. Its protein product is CASSHRLGVRCNYGYTF.